This section outlines one T cell receptor beta chain sequence together with its context. Its antigen remains unidentified. This sample stems from a study of cytomegalovirus exposure and HLA in healthy donors. The PCR had 60 Vbeta and 13 Jbeta primers. The repertoire was sequenced with immunoSEQ multiplex PCR; TCRdb's copy has only in-frame clones and lacks some. The table has approximately 190,000 clones, under 90% seen once; the top ten hold about 0.092%. Study findings and constraints: Later, an analysis found that common viral pathogens appeared to be linked with several of the most significant clusters. HLA allele associations emerged for under 20,000 TCR beta sequences in a later analysis, at 0.05 false discovery rate.

This CDR3 region has 17 residues. The germline V gene has CDR1 SGDLS and CDR2 YYNGEE. Trimming removed 2 bases from V and 2 bases from J; junction bases left unmatched: 8. V gene TRBV9 combines with J gene TRBJ2-3, with TRBD2 identical over 10 bases. Input material: PBMCs. The sequence was obtained from a boy between 2 and 15 years old in good health and CMV-seronegative. Here the CDR3 reads CASSVGTSARLTDTQYF. The CDR3 DNA is TGTGCCAGCAGCGTCGGGACTAGCGCACGCCTCACAGATACGCAGTATTTT.